This T cell receptor beta chain was captured by sequencing in a study of blood T cell repertoires in COVID-19. Overall study: The analysed material was cDNA or gDNA that came from T cells, B-cell-depleted T cells, or PBMCs.

CDR1 is SGHTA, CDR2 FQGNSA, per germline. The CDR3 length is 19 residues. V was clipped by 9 bases and J by 0 bases, with 27 bases between them. This table comes from immunoSEQ multiplex PCR, and its TCRdb copy is limited to in-frame clones, with some not included. Of about 200,000 clones listed, roughly 84% are singletons. This TCR derives from an elderly woman with acute or convalescent COVID-19. The source material was peripheral blood. V is TRBV7-2 and J is TRBJ2-1; D is ambiguous. The CDR3 is CASAAGPNWRQFSYNEQFF. In DNA form, the CDR3 reads TGTGCCAGTGCTGCTGGCCCTAACTGGCGGCAGTTCTCCTACAATGAGCAGTTCTTC.